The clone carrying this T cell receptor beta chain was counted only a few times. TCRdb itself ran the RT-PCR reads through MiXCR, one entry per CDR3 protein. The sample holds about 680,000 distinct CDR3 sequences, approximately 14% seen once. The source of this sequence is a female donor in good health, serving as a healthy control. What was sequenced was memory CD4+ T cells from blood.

The CDR3, as DNA: TGTGCCACCACGACGACGGTGGGAATACTTAGCACAGATACGCAGTATTTT. Protein: CATTTTVGILSTDTQYF. The chain employs TRBV15 and TRBJ2-3, with no clear D. Germline V gene sequence: CDR1 LNHNV, CDR2 YYDKDF (reference sequence). V was clipped by 7 bases and J by 0 bases, with 20 bases between them. The CDR3 is 17 residues long.